A selection of T cell receptor beta chains follows, all from one sample in a study of T cell repertoires in cytomegalovirus infection. One entry per CDR3 protein results from TCRdb running MiXCR on the reads. The table records about a million distinct CDR3 sequences, roughly 30% of them present only once. The antigens of these receptors remain unknown. The material sequenced was cultured CD8+ T cells from PBMCs, taken from culture after CMV antigen stimulation. The origin of the receptors is a human donor in good health (CMV status not recorded). Some clones in this sample may be carry-over from other donors' samples. The CDR3 runs from the conserved cysteine through the conserved F or W. A D gene is named only where the DNA matches it firmly. Clone size is not always given. Where it is, it says once, few, many or a class for expanded clones.

d_gene: .; v_gene: TRBV27; len: 15; j_gene: TRBJ2-4; abundance: few; CDR3aa: CASSKGGMAKNIQYF; CDR3nt: TGTGCCAGCAGCAAAGGGGGGATGGCCAAAAACATTCAGTACTTC
d_gene: .; v_gene: TRBV7-8; len: 16; j_gene: TRBJ2-4; abundance: .; CDR3aa: CASSPRTALAKNIQYF; CDR3nt: TGTGCCAGCAGCCCACGGACAGCTCTAGCCAAAAACATTCAGTACTTC
d_gene: TRBD2; v_gene: TRBV6-2/TRBV6-3; len: 17; j_gene: TRBJ2-1; abundance: .; CDR3aa: CASSTPVRGVTYNEQFF; CDR3nt: TGTGCCAGCAGTACCCCGGTGCGGGGGGTCACCTACAATGAGCAGTTCTTC
d_gene: .; v_gene: TRBV6-1; len: 15; j_gene: TRBJ1-6; abundance: many; CDR3aa: CASSELEYSNSPLHF; CDR3nt: TGTGCCAGCAGTGAACTGGAATATTCTAATTCACCCCTCCACTTT
d_gene: .; v_gene: TRBV7-8; len: 15; j_gene: TRBJ2-3; abundance: many; CDR3aa: CASSPRLTPTDTQYF; CDR3nt: TGTGCCAGCAGCCCCCGACTTACCCCCACAGATACGCAGTATTTT
d_gene: .; v_gene: TRBV7-6; len: 14; j_gene: TRBJ2-2; abundance: .; CDR3aa: CASALFLDTGELFF; CDR3nt: TGTGCTAGTGCGTTGTTTTTGGACACCGGGGAGCTGTTTTTT
d_gene: .; v_gene: TRBV6-1; len: 15; j_gene: TRBJ1-2; abundance: .; CDR3aa: CASSEVLPLADGYTF; CDR3nt: TGTGCCAGCAGTGAAGTGCTCCCCCTTGCGGATGGCTACACCTTC
d_gene: .; v_gene: TRBV28; len: 16; j_gene: TRBJ1-5; abundance: few; CDR3aa: CASSFPRTASNQPQHF; CDR3nt: TGTGCCAGCAGTTTTCCGAGGACTGCGAGCAATCAGCCCCAGCATTTT
d_gene: .; v_gene: TRBV7-7; len: 15; j_gene: TRBJ2-2; abundance: .; CDR3aa: CASSRELANTGELFF; CDR3nt: TGTGCTAGCAGCCGGGAACTGGCTAACACCGGGGAGCTGTTTTTT
d_gene: TRBD2; v_gene: TRBV7-9; len: 18; j_gene: TRBJ2-5; abundance: .; CDR3aa: CASSPTSGEYRYQETQYF; CDR3nt: TGTGCCAGCAGCCCCACTAGCGGGGAATACCGTTACCAAGAGACCCAGTACTTC
d_gene: TRBD2; v_gene: TRBV6-5; len: 15; j_gene: TRBJ2-5; abundance: few; CDR3aa: CASSYSRAGGETQYF; CDR3nt: TGTGCCAGCAGTTACTCGAGAGCGGGGGGGGAGACCCAGTACTTC
d_gene: .; v_gene: TRBV4-1; len: 13; j_gene: TRBJ2-1; abundance: .; CDR3aa: CASSQYGDNEQFF; CDR3nt: TGCGCCAGCAGCCAATACGGGGACAATGAGCAGTTCTTC
d_gene: .; v_gene: TRBV7-3; len: 14; j_gene: TRBJ1-2; abundance: .; CDR3aa: CASSLSAGPYGYTF; CDR3nt: TGTGCCAGCAGCCTCTCCGCGGGGCCCTATGGCTACACCTTC
d_gene: TRBD2; v_gene: TRBV6-1; len: 16; j_gene: TRBJ2-1; abundance: .; CDR3aa: CASRRERGSSYNEQFF; CDR3nt: TGTGCCAGCAGAAGAGAGCGGGGGAGCTCCTACAATGAGCAGTTCTTC
d_gene: .; v_gene: TRBV20-1; len: 13; j_gene: TRBJ2-7; abundance: .; CDR3aa: CSARGELWYEQYF; CDR3nt: TGCAGTGCTAGAGGAGAACTCTGGTACGAGCAGTACTTC
d_gene: .; v_gene: TRBV7-2; len: 14; j_gene: TRBJ1-3; abundance: many; CDR3aa: CASSPGTTGNTIYF; CDR3nt: TGTGCCAGCAGCCCCGGGACGACTGGAAACACCATATATTTT
d_gene: .; v_gene: TRBV6-1; len: 14; j_gene: TRBJ2-3; abundance: many; CDR3aa: CASSASRGTDTQYF; CDR3nt: TGTGCCAGCAGTGCATCGCGGGGAACAGATACGCAGTATTTT
d_gene: .; v_gene: TRBV20-1; len: 14; j_gene: TRBJ2-7; abundance: few; CDR3aa: CSARPPRSHVEQYF; CDR3nt: TGCAGTGCTAGACCCCCCCGCTCTCATGTCGAGCAGTACTTC
d_gene: .; v_gene: TRBV10-3; len: 14; j_gene: TRBJ1-1; abundance: .; CDR3aa: CAISEEGQKTEAFF; CDR3nt: TGTGCCATCAGTGAGGAAGGCCAGAAAACTGAAGCTTTCTTT
d_gene: TRBD1; v_gene: TRBV7-9; len: 14; j_gene: TRBJ1-2; abundance: .; CDR3aa: CASSLEGQGYGYTF; CDR3nt: TGTGCCAGCAGCTTAGAAGGACAGGGGTATGGCTACACCTTC
d_gene: .; v_gene: TRBV12-3/TRBV12-4; len: 15; j_gene: TRBJ1-2; abundance: .; CDR3aa: CASSHINTVSDGYTF; CDR3nt: TGTGCCAGCAGTCATATTAATACGGTATCGGATGGCTACACCTTC
d_gene: .; v_gene: TRBV6-8; len: 14; j_gene: TRBJ1-4; abundance: .; CDR3aa: CASSYWGTNEKLFF; CDR3nt: TGTGCCAGCAGTTACTGGGGTACTAATGAAAAACTGTTTTTT
d_gene: .; v_gene: TRBV12-3/TRBV12-4; len: 16; j_gene: TRBJ2-7; abundance: few; CDR3aa: CASSLGGRDPSYEQYF; CDR3nt: TGTGCCAGCAGTCTGGGCGGCAGGGACCCCTCCTACGAGCAGTACTTC
d_gene: .; v_gene: TRBV7-6; len: 16; j_gene: TRBJ2-1; abundance: few; CDR3aa: CASSSAGRRSYNEQFF; CDR3nt: TGTGCCAGCAGCTCGGCGGGACGGCGCTCCTACAATGAGCAGTTCTTC
d_gene: .; v_gene: TRBV4-1; len: 15; j_gene: TRBJ1-2; abundance: .; CDR3aa: CASSQGPGPNYGYTF; CDR3nt: TGTGCCAGCAGCCAAGGTCCGGGACCTAACTATGGCTACACCTTC
d_gene: .; v_gene: TRBV4-1; len: 15; j_gene: TRBJ2-7; abundance: .; CDR3aa: CASSQVGDQRWEQYF; CDR3nt: TGCGCCAGCAGCCAAGTAGGGGACCAGCGATGGGAGCAGTACTTC
d_gene: TRBD2; v_gene: TRBV7-9; len: 17; j_gene: TRBJ2-2; abundance: .; CDR3aa: CASSSNRVAGNTGELFF; CDR3nt: TGTGCCAGCAGCTCTAACCGAGTAGCGGGGAACACCGGGGAGCTGTTTTTT
d_gene: TRBD2; v_gene: TRBV6-6; len: 13; j_gene: TRBJ2-1; abundance: .; CDR3aa: CAGTSGAYNEQFF; CDR3nt: TGTGCCGGAACTAGCGGAGCATACAATGAGCAGTTCTTC
d_gene: .; v_gene: TRBV6-1; len: 13; j_gene: TRBJ2-2; abundance: many; CDR3aa: CASGDVGGGELFF; CDR3nt: TGTGCCAGCGGTGATGTCGGGGGCGGGGAGCTGTTTTTT
d_gene: TRBD2; v_gene: TRBV11-2; len: 15; j_gene: TRBJ2-5; abundance: .; CDR3aa: CASTPIAGPQETQYF; CDR3nt: TGTGCCAGCACCCCTATAGCGGGGCCCCAAGAGACCCAGTACTTC
d_gene: .; v_gene: TRBV27; len: 15; j_gene: TRBJ1-5; abundance: .; CDR3aa: CASSLQGTPNQPQHF; CDR3nt: TGTGCCAGCAGTTTACAGGGGACACCCAATCAGCCCCAGCATTTT
d_gene: TRBD2; v_gene: TRBV24-1; len: 17; j_gene: TRBJ2-3; abundance: few; CDR3aa: CATSDTGTSYGTDTQYF; CDR3nt: TGTGCCACCAGTGATACCGGGACTAGCTATGGCACAGATACGCAGTATTTT
d_gene: .; v_gene: TRBV19; len: 13; j_gene: TRBJ1-1; abundance: .; CDR3aa: CASSVKMNTEAFF; CDR3nt: TGTGCCAGTAGTGTAAAAATGAACACTGAAGCTTTCTTT
d_gene: TRBD1; v_gene: TRBV12-3/TRBV12-4; len: 14; j_gene: TRBJ1-4; abundance: many; CDR3aa: CASTSGGRVEKLFF; CDR3nt: TGTGCCAGCACCTCAGGGGGCCGGGTCGAAAAACTGTTTTTT
d_gene: .; v_gene: TRBV27; len: 12; j_gene: TRBJ1-4; abundance: .; CDR3aa: CASSGTNEKLFF; CDR3nt: TGTGCCAGCAGTGGAACTAATGAAAAACTGTTTTTT
d_gene: TRBD1; v_gene: TRBV5-6; len: 15; j_gene: TRBJ2-2; abundance: .; CDR3aa: CASSFGQAYTGELFF; CDR3nt: TGTGCCAGCAGCTTCGGACAGGCGTACACCGGGGAGCTGTTTTTT
d_gene: .; v_gene: TRBV12-3/TRBV12-4; len: 14; j_gene: TRBJ1-1; abundance: .; CDR3aa: CASSSRRLNTEAFF; CDR3nt: TGTGCCAGCAGTTCTAGACGGTTGAACACTGAAGCTTTCTTT
d_gene: TRBD2; v_gene: TRBV2; len: 15; j_gene: TRBJ2-1; abundance: .; CDR3aa: CASSDLAVAYNEQFF; CDR3nt: TGTGCCAGCAGTGACCTAGCGGTGGCGTACAATGAGCAGTTCTTC
d_gene: TRBD1; v_gene: TRBV27; len: 12; j_gene: TRBJ2-1; abundance: many; CDR3aa: CASSQQGNEQFF; CDR3nt: TGTGCCAGCAGCCAACAGGGGAATGAGCAGTTCTTC
d_gene: .; v_gene: TRBV7-9; len: 15; j_gene: TRBJ1-6; abundance: few; CDR3aa: CASRGTEISNSPLHF; CDR3nt: TGTGCCAGCAGAGGGACGGAAATTTCTAATTCACCCCTCCACTTT
d_gene: TRBD1; v_gene: TRBV6-6; len: 15; j_gene: TRBJ1-2; abundance: .; CDR3aa: CASSYSSQGWGGYTF; CDR3nt: TGTGCCAGCAGTTACTCATCACAGGGGTGGGGTGGCTACACCTTC
d_gene: .; v_gene: TRBV7-6; len: 14; j_gene: TRBJ2-5; abundance: .; CDR3aa: CASSSQSSQETQYF; CDR3nt: TGTGCCAGCAGCTCACAAAGTTCACAAGAGACCCAGTACTTC